A single sample is the source of the 8 T cell receptor beta chains below, sequenced in a study of blood T cells in healthy people across ages. Next came a second PCR, run for about 6 to 12 cycles, which used a sample-barcoded 5' primer along with a J-beta primer mix. TCRdb reanalysed the 5' RACE reads using MiXCR and keeps one entry per CDR3 protein. The sample has around 1,000,000 distinct CDR3 sequences, roughly two fifths seen once. Sequencing was performed on blood. These receptor sequences come from a man aged 18 to 29 in good health.

This clonotype showed up just a few times. The genes are TRBV25-1 and TRBJ2-1; D unclear. The CDR3 length is 13 residues. Germline V lookup: CDR1 MGHDK, CDR2 SYGVNS. V was clipped by 5 bases and J by 7 bases, with 12 bases between them. The CDR3 DNA reads as TGTGCCAGCAGTCCCTACTCTTCGAATGAGCAGTTCTTC. Its protein product is CASSPYSSNEQFF.

V usage is TRBV25-1 and J usage is TRBJ1-4; perhaps TRBD1 as D (5 bases). The CDR3 consists of 15 residues. Per the germline V gene, CDR1 is MGHDK and CDR2 is SYGVNS. V was cut by 2 bases and J by 8 bases, with 15 bases left in between. CDR3 sequence (DNA): TGTGCCAGCAGTGAACCTGCGGGGCGCGGGGAAAAACTGTTTTTT. Protein: CASSEPAGRGEKLFF.

As for this clonotype: The junction departs from the called germline gene at one end, perhaps through a read error. The chain links TRBV27 to TRBJ2-5, with D perhaps TRBD1 or TRBD2 (5 bases each). Gene TRBJ2-1 matches the end of the DNA better, so the J call may be wrong. CDR1 and CDR2 from the germline V gene are MNHEY and SMNVEV (reference sequence). The CDR3 extends over 15 amino acids. In DNA, the CDR3 is TGTGCTAGCAGTTTCGGTCAGTTGGAAGGGGAGACCCAGTTCTTC. It specifies CASSFGQLEGETQFF.

In its sample, this clonotype was seen a few times. CDR3 residues: CSAIGGSYEQYF. In nucleotides, the CDR3 is TGCAGTGCTATAGGGGGCTCCTACGAGCAGTACTTC. The rearrangement uses TRBV20-1 and TRBJ2-7, with D possibly being TRBD1 (6 bases). Trimming left V 4 bases short and J 0 bases short, with 7 bases between. Germline CDR1 is DFQATT and CDR2 is SNEGSKA (reference sequence). CDR3 length equals 12 residues.

A few counts support this clonotype. The J gene is TRBJ1-4, the V gene TRBV12-3 or TRBV12-4, with D maybe TRBD1 (6 bases). This CDR3 has 14 residues. The V end lost 10 bases, the J end lost 3 bases, and 15 bases lay between the germline ends. This CDR3 is CATRRQDSNEKLFF. The CDR3 coding sequence is TGTGCCACCAGGAGACAGGACTCTAATGAAAAACTGTTTTTT.

This clonotype was found many times. The chain joins TRBV9 to TRBJ1-2; D is unresolved. This CDR3 spans 13 amino acids. Looked up from germline, CDR1 is SGDLS and CDR2 is YYNGEE. V lost 5 bases, J lost 0 bases, and 8 bases lay in between. The CDR3 spells CASSVDSNYGYTF. The CDR3 region has the DNA TGTGCCAGCAGTGTCGACTCTAACTATGGCTACACCTTC.

In this sample, this clonotype turned up a few times. J is TRBJ2-3 and V is TRBV9, with no clear D. CDR1 is SGDLS and CDR2 is YYNGEE in the germline V gene. V was shortened by 4 bases and J by 4 bases, with 13 bases between the two germline ends. There are 14 residues in the CDR3. Here the CDR3 reads CASSLDSTPDTQYF. The CDR3 bases are TGTGCCAGCAGCCTAGACTCAACCCCAGATACGCAGTATTTT. Supplemented by reference TRBV9 and TRBJ2-3, the full variable domain reads DSGVTQTPKHLITATGQRVTLRCSPRSGDLSVYWYQQSLDQGLQFLIQYYNGEERAKGNILERFSAQQFPDLHSELNLSSLELGDSALYFCASSLDSTPDTQYFGPGTRLTVL.

The rearrangement links TRBV20-1 to TRBJ2-1, with TRBD2 as a possible D gene (5 bases). The end of the DNA is better explained by TRBJ2-7, so the J call may be wrong. Germline assignment: CDR1 DFQATT and CDR2 SNEGSKA (reference sequence). This CDR3 comprises 15 residues. The CDR3 sequence is CSARVREFSYNEQYF. The CDR3 bases are TGCAGTGCTAGAGTGAGGGAATTCTCCTACAATGAGCAGTACTTC.